The rows below give T cell receptor beta chains drawn from one sample of a study of control samples from healthy donors and cancer patients. Clones were sequenced by immunoSEQ multiplex PCR, and TCRdb holds only the in-frame ones, with some missing. The sample holds roughly 80,000 clones, roughly nine tenths seen once. The sample taken for sequencing was blood. The receptors were sampled from a middle-aged man in good health. CDR3s include the opening cysteine and the closing phenylalanine or tryptophan. D genes are given only for firm matches. A row's size may be missing; if present it is once, few, many or a size class.

D gene	clone size	V gene	J gene	CDR3 DNA	CDR3 protein
TRBD1	once	TRBV6-1	TRBJ1-1	TGTGCCAGCAGTGAAAACAGGGGGAACACTGAAGCTTTCTTT	CASSENRGNTEAFF
NA	NA	TRBV7-8	TRBJ1-1	TGTGCCACCGCGAACACTGAAGCTTTCTTT	CATANTEAFF
NA	NA	TRBV6-5	TRBJ1-5	TGTGCCAGCAGTCCTCTGGGCAGGGTCAATCAGCCCCAGCATTTT	CASSPLGRVNQPQHF
NA	NA	TRBV5-1	TRBJ1-1	TGCGCCAGCAGCTCACCTGGAGGGACTGAAGCTTTCTTT	CASSSPGGTEAFF
NA	NA	TRBV30	TRBJ1-3	TGTGCCTGGACCGGACGGATATCTGGAAACACCATATATTTT	CAWTGRISGNTIYF
NA	once	TRBV9	TRBJ2-7	TGTGCCAGCAGCGGGGGGACGGAACCCTACGAGCAGTACTTC	CASSGGTEPYEQYF
NA	NA	TRBV6-5	TRBJ1-5	TGTGCCAGCAGTCCAAACGATAATCAGCCCCAGCATTTT	CASSPNDNQPQHF
NA	NA	TRBV6-1	TRBJ1-1	TGTGCCAGCAGTGATAAGGGATATACTGAAGCTTTCTTT	CASSDKGYTEAFF
NA	NA	TRBV5-1	TRBJ1-2	TGCGCCAGCAGCTTGGAGGGGCCGCGGGGCGGCTACACCTTC	CASSLEGPRGGYTF
NA	NA	TRBV30	TRBJ2-3	TGTGCCTGGACAGGCGGGCCTTCTAGCACAGATACGCAGTATTTT	CAWTGGPSSTDTQYF
NA	NA	TRBV19	TRBJ2-5	TGTGCCAGTAGCCCTCAAGGTAGCGAGCAAGAGACCCAGTACTTC	CASSPQGSEQETQYF
NA	NA	TRBV2	TRBJ1-2	TGTGCCAGCAGTGAACTTCCAACAGGGAACTATGGCTACACCTTC	CASSELPTGNYGYTF
TRBD1	NA	TRBV25-1	TRBJ1-6	TGTGCCAGCAGCGCATACAGGGGGCAGCGCATGAATTCACCCCTCCACTTT	CASSAYRGQRMNSPLHF
TRBD1	NA	TRBV20-1	TRBJ1-6	TGCAGTGCTAGTCCGGGACAGGGGAGGACTAATTCACCCCTCCACTTT	CSASPGQGRTNSPLHF
NA	NA	TRBV6-1	TRBJ1-3	TGTGCCAGCAGTGAGTCTTGGTCTTACTCTGGAAACACCATATATTTT	CASSESWSYSGNTIYF
TRBD2	once	TRBV2	TRBJ2-5	TGTGCCAGCAGTGGACTAGCGGGGGGTCCCCAAGAGACCCAGTACTTC	CASSGLAGGPQETQYF
TRBD1	once	TRBV29-1	TRBJ1-1	TGCAGCGTTAGGGGACAGGGGAGGACTGAAGCTTTCTTT	CSVRGQGRTEAFF
TRBD2	NA	TRBV5-4	TRBJ2-7	TGTGCCAGCAGCTTGGTCTCTAGCGGCCCCTACGAGCAGTACTTC	CASSLVSSGPYEQYF
NA	NA	TRBV7-8	TRBJ2-7	TGTGCCAGCAGCGCAGGTGGACCATACGAGCAGTACTTC	CASSAGGPYEQYF
TRBD1	NA	TRBV6-2/TRBV6-3	TRBJ1-2	TGTGCCAGCAGTTACGGGGACAGAGGGAACGATGGCTACACCTTC	CASSYGDRGNDGYTF
NA	NA	TRBV19	TRBJ1-2	TGTGCCAGTAGTATGTCCCCCTCGACAGGCCTCTATGGCTACACCTTC	CASSMSPSTGLYGYTF
NA	NA	TRBV6-1	TRBJ1-5	TGTGCCAGCAGTGTCTCGGGACTGTATAGCAATCAGCCCCAGCATTTT	CASSVSGLYSNQPQHF